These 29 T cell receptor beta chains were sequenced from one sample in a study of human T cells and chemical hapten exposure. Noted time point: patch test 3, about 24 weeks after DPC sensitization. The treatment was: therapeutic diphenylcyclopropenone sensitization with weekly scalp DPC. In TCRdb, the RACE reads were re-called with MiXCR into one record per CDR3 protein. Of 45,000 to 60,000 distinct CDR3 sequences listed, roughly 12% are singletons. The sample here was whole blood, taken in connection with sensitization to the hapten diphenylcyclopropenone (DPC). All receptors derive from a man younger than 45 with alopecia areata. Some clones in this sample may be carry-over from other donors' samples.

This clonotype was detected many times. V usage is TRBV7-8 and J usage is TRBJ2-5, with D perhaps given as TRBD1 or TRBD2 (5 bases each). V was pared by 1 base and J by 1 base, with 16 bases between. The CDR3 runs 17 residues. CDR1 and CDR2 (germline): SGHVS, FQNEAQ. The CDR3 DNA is TGTGCCAGCAGCTTAGATTTTCCGGGAAGGGGCCAAGAGACCCAGTACTTC. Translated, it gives CASSLDFPGRGQETQYF.

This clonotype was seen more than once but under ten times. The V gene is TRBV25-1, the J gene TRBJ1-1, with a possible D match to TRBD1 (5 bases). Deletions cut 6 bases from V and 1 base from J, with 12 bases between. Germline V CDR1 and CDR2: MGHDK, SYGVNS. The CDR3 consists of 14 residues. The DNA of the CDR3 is TGTGCCAGCAGCGCGGGAGGGGCGAACACTGAAGCTTTCTTT. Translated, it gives CASSAGGANTEAFF.

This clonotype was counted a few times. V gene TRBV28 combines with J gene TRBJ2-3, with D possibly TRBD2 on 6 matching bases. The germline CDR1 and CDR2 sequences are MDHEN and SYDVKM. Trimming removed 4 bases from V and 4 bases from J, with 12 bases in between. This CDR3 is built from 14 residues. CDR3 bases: TGTGCCAGCAGTTCCGGGGGTGATTCAGATACGCAGTATTTT. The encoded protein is CASSSGGDSDTQYF.

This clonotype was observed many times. The CDR3 is CSARERVSSYEQYF. The CDR3 DNA is TGCAGTGCTAGAGAGCGGGTGAGCTCCTACGAGCAGTACTTC. J is TRBJ2-7 and V is TRBV20-1, with TRBD2 as a possible D gene (5 bases). Trimming removed 0 bases at V and 0 bases at J, with 9 bases between. This CDR3 spans 14 amino acids. Germline V gene lookup returns CDR1 DFQATT and CDR2 SNEGSKA (reference sequence).

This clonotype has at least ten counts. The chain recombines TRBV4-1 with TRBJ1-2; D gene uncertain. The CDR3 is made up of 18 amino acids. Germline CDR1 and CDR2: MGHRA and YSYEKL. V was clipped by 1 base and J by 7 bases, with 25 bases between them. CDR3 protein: CASSQVAFTRTYGSGYTF. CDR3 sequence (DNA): TGCGCCAGCAGCCAAGTCGCCTTCACCCGGACCTATGGGAGTGGCTACACCTTC.

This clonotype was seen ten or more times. The CDR3 protein is CASSFTGGTEAFF. CDR3 nucleotide sequence: TGTGCCAGCAGCTTTACAGGGGGCACTGAAGCTTTCTTT. This chain connects TRBV5-4 to TRBJ1-1; 8 bases line up with TRBD1. The germline V gene has CDR1 SGHNT and CDR2 YYREEE (reference sequence). This CDR3 comprises 13 residues. Germline trimming cut 2 bases from V and 4 bases from J; bases unmatched to any gene: 1. Filled out from reference TRBV5-4 and TRBJ1-1, the complete variable domain reads ETGVTQSPTHLIKTRGQQVTLRCSSQSGHNTVSWYQQALGQGPQFIFQYYREEENGRGNFPPRFSGLQFPNYSSELNVNALELDDSALYLCASSFTGGTEAFFGQGTRLTVV.

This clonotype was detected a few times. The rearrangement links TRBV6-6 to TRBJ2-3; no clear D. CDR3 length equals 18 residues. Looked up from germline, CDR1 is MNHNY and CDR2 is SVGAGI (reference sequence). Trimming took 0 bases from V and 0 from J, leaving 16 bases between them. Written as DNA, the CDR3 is TGTGCCAGCAGTTACTCATTTGGGGAAGTTACCAGCACAGATACGCAGTATTTT. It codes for CASSYSFGEVTSTDTQYF.

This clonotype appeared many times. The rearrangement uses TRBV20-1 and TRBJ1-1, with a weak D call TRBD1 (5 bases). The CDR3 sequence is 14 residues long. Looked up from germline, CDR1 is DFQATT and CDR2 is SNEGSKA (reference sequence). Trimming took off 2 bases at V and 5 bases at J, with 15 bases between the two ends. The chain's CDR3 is CSARRGRPYTEAFF. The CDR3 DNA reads TGCAGTGCTAGAAGGGGCCGACCTTATACTGAAGCTTTCTTT.

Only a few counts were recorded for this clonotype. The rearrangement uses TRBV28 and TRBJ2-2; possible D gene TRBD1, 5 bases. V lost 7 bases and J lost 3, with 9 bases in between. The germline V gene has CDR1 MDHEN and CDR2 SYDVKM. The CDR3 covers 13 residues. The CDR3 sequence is CASNSGYTGELFF. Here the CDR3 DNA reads TGTGCCAGCAACTCAGGGTACACCGGGGAGCTGTTTTTT. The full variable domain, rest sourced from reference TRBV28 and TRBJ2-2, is DVKVTQSSRYLVKRTGEKVFLECVQDMDHENMFWYRQDPGLGLRLIYFSYDVKMKEKGDIPEGYSVSREKKERFSLILESASTNQTSMYLCASNSGYTGELFFGEGSRLTVL.

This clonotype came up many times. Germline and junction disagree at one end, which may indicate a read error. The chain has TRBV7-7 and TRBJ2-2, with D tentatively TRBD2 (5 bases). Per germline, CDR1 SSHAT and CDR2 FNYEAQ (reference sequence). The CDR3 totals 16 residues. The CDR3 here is CASSPTSSRESGELFF. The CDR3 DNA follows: TGTGCTAGCAGCCCTACCTCATCTAGGGAGTCCGGGGAGCTGTTTTTT.

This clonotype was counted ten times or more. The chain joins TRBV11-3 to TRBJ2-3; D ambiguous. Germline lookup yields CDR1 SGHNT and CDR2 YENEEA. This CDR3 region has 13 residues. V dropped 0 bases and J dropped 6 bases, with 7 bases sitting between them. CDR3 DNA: TGTGCCAGCAGCTTAGAGGGTGCGGATACGCAGTATTTT. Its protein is CASSLEGADTQYF.

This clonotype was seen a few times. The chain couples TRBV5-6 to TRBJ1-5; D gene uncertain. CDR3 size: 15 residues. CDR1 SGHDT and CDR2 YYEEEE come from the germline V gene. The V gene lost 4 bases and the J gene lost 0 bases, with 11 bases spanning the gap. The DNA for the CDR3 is TGTGCCAGCAGCGTCGGGAGTTATAGCAATCAGCCCCAGCATTTT. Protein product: CASSVGSYSNQPQHF. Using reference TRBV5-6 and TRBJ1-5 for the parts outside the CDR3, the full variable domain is DAGVTQSPTHLIKTRGQQVTLRCSPKSGHDTVSWYQQALGQGPQFIFQYYEEEERQRGNFPDRFSGHQFPNYSSELNVNALLLGDSALYLCASSVGSYSNQPQHFGDGTRLSIL.

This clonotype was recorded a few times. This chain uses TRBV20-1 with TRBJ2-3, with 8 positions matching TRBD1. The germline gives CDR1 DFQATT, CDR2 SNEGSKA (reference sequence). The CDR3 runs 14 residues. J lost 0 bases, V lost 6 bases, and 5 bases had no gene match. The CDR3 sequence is CSALGQGSTDTQYF. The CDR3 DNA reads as TGCAGTGCGCTCGGACAGGGCAGCACAGATACGCAGTATTTT.

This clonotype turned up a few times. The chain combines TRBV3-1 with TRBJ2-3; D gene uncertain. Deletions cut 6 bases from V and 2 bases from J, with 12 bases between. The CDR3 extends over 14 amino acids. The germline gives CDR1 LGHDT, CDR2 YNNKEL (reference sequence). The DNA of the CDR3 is TGTGCCAGCAGTCATAAGCTGTACACAGATACGCAGTATTTT. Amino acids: CASSHKLYTDTQYF.

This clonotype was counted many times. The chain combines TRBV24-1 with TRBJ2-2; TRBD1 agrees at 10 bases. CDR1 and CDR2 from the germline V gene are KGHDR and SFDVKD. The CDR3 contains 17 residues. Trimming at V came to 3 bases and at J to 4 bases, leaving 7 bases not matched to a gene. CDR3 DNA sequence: TGTGCCACCAGTGATCGCAAAAGGACAGGGGGCACCGGGGAGCTGTTTTTT. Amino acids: CATSDRKRTGGTGELFF.

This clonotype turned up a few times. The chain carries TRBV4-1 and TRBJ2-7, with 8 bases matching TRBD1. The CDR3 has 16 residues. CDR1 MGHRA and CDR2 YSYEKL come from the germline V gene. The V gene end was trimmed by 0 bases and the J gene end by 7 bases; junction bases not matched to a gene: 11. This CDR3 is CASSQDNDRGLGEQYF. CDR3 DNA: TGCGCCAGCAGCCAAGATAACGACAGGGGCCTGGGGGAGCAGTACTTC.

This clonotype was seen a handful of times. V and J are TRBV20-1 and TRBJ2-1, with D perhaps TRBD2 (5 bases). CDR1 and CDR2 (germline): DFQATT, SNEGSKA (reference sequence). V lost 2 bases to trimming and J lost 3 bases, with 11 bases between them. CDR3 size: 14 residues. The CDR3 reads CSARTGRGYNEQFF. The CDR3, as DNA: TGCAGTGCTAGAACCGGACGGGGCTACAATGAGCAGTTCTTC.

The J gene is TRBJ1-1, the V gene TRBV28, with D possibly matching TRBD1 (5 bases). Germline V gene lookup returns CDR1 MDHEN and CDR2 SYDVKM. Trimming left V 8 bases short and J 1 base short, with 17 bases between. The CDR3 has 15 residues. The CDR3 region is CASLDPGGTNTEAFF. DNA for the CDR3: TGTGCCAGCTTAGACCCGGGGGGGACGAACACTGAAGCTTTCTTT.

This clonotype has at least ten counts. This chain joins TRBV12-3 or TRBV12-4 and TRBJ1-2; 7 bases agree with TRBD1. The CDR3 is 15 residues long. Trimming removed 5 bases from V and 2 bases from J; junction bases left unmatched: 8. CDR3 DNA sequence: TGTGCCAGCAGTATAACAGGGGTTGGAAACTATGGCTACACCTTC. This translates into CASSITGVGNYGYTF.

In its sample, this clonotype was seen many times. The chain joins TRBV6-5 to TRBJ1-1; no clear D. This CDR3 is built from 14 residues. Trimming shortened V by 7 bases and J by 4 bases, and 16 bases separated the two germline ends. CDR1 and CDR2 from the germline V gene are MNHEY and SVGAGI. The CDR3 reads CASNLGGETTEAFF. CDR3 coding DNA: TGTGCCAGCAATCTTGGCGGGGAGACCACTGAAGCTTTCTTT.

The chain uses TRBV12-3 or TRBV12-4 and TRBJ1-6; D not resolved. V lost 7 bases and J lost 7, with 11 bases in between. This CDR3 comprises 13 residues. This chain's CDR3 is CASTGSPNSPLHF. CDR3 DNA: TGTGCCAGCACCGGGTCCCCAAATTCACCCCTCCACTTT.

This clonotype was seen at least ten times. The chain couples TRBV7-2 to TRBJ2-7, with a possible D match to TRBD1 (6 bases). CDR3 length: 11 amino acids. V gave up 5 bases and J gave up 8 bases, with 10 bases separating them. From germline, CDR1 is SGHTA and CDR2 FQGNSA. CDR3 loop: CASSPDRQQYF. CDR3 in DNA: TGTGCCAGCAGCCCCGACAGGCAGCAGTACTTC.

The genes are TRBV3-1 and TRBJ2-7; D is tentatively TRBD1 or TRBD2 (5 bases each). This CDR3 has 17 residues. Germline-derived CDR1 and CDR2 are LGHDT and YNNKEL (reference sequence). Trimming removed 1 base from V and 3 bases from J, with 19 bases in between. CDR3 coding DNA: TGTGCCAGCAGCCAAGGCCAATTCCCGGGGCAGCTCTACGAGCAGTACTTC. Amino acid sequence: CASSQGQFPGQLYEQYF.

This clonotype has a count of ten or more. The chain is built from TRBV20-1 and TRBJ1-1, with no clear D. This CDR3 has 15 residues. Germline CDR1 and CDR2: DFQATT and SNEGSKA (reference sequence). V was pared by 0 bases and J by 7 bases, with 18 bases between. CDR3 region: CSARDPREMTLEAFF. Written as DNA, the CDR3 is TGCAGTGCTAGAGATCCCCGGGAGATGACCCTTGAAGCTTTCTTT.

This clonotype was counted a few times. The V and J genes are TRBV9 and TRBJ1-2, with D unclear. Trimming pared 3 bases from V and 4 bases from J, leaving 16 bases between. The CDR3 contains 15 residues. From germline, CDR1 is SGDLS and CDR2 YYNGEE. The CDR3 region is CASSAARSPIYGYTF. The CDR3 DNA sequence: TGTGCCAGCAGCGCAGCCAGGAGCCCCATCTATGGCTACACCTTC. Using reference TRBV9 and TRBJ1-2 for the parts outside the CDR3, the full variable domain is DSGVTQTPKHLITATGQRVTLRCSPRSGDLSVYWYQQSLDQGLQFLIQYYNGEERAKGNILERFSAQQFPDLHSELNLSSLELGDSALYFCASSAARSPIYGYTFGSGTRLTVV.

This chain's CDR3 is CSARDTSTLPIEQYF. The CDR3 DNA follows: TGCAGTGCTAGAGATACGTCTACCCTACCGATTGAGCAGTACTTC. The gene calls are TRBV20-1 and TRBJ2-7; no reliable D call. In germline, CDR1 is DFQATT, CDR2 SNEGSKA (reference sequence). CDR3 length: 15 residues. V was clipped by 0 bases and J by 7 bases, with 19 bases between them.

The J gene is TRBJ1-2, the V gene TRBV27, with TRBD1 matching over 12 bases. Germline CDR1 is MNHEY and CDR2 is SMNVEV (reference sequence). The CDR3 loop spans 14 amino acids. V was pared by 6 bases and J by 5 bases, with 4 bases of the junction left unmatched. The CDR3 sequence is CASRPGQGAYGYTF. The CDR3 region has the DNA TGTGCCAGCAGGCCGGGACAGGGGGCTTATGGCTACACCTTC.

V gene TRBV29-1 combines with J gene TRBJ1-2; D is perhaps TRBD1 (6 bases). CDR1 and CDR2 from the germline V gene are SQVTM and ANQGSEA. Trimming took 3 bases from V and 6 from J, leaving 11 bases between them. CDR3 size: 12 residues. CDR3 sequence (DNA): TGCAGCGTTGATTGGGGGCGCGATGGCTACACCTTC. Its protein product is CSVDWGRDGYTF.

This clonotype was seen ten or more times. Here the CDR3 reads CASSLEELEAFF. Here the CDR3 DNA reads TGTGCCAGCAGCTTGGAAGAGCTTGAAGCTTTCTTT. The chain has TRBV5-4 and TRBJ1-1; D is ambiguous. Deletions cut 0 bases from V and 7 bases from J, with 7 bases between. The CDR3 extends over 12 amino acids. CDR1 is SGHNT and CDR2 is YYREEE in the germline V gene (reference sequence).